These T cell receptor beta chains were read from a single sample in a study of cytomegalovirus exposure and HLA in healthy donors. The repertoire was sequenced with immunoSEQ multiplex PCR; TCRdb's copy has only in-frame clones and lacks some. The sample includes roughly 100,000 clones, approximately 66% of them seen just once. The sequenced material came from PBMCs. Every receptor here comes from a woman between 45 and 65 years old in good health and CMV-seronegative. Each CDR3 is given with its conserved first and last residue. Fields, in order: J gene, V gene, clone size, D gene, CDR3 DNA, CDR3 protein. A D gene is named only where the DNA matches it firmly. Not all rows give a size; the values are once, few, many and, for expanded clones, a class.

j_call: TRBJ2-1
v_call: TRBV18
clone_size: -
d_call: TRBD2
cdr3_nt: TGTGCCAGCTCTGGCCGGCGGGAGATCGATGAGCAGTTCTTC
cdr3_aa: CASSGRREIDEQFF

j_call: TRBJ2-7
v_call: TRBV10-2
clone_size: once
d_call: -
cdr3_nt: TGCGCCAGCAGGGGACGGAGGGGCTCCTACGAGCAGTACTTC
cdr3_aa: CASRGRRGSYEQYF

j_call: TRBJ1-1
v_call: TRBV7-6
clone_size: -
d_call: -
cdr3_nt: TGTGCCAGCAGCTTAGCGCGGCCCGGGATGAACACTGAAGCTTTCTTT
cdr3_aa: CASSLARPGMNTEAFF

j_call: TRBJ2-7
v_call: TRBV7-2
clone_size: -
d_call: TRBD1
cdr3_nt: TGTGCCAGCAGCTTACGGGACAGGGGGTACGAGCAGTACTTC
cdr3_aa: CASSLRDRGYEQYF

j_call: TRBJ2-5
v_call: TRBV10-3
clone_size: -
d_call: TRBD2
cdr3_nt: TGTGCCATCAGTGCGGGACTAGCGGGGGGCACCCAAGAGACCCAGTACTTC
cdr3_aa: CAISAGLAGGTQETQYF

j_call: TRBJ2-7
v_call: TRBV18
clone_size: few
d_call: -
cdr3_nt: TGTGCCAGCTCACCCCTCCCTAGCAGTGAGAACGAGCAGTACTTC
cdr3_aa: CASSPLPSSENEQYF

j_call: TRBJ1-2
v_call: TRBV5-1
clone_size: -
d_call: -
cdr3_nt: TGCGCCAGCAGCTTGTTACGGGGGGCGTCCTATGGCTACACCTTC
cdr3_aa: CASSLLRGASYGYTF

j_call: TRBJ1-4
v_call: TRBV2
clone_size: -
d_call: -
cdr3_nt: TGTGCCAGCAACGAATGGGCCAGTGGTGAAAAACTGTTTTTT
cdr3_aa: CASNEWASGEKLFF

j_call: TRBJ2-6
v_call: TRBV6-4
clone_size: -
d_call: -
cdr3_nt: TGTGCCAGCAGTGACTCGGGGAGTGGGGTCTCTGGGGCCAACGTCCTGACTTTC
cdr3_aa: CASSDSGSGVSGANVLTF

j_call: TRBJ2-2
v_call: TRBV19
clone_size: -
d_call: -
cdr3_nt: TGTGCCAGTTCCTCCAGGGGGGAGCTGTTTTTT
cdr3_aa: CASSSRGELFF

j_call: TRBJ2-3
v_call: TRBV7-2
clone_size: -
d_call: -
cdr3_nt: TGTGCCACCACGAGCGGGCATAGCACAGATACGCAGTATTTT
cdr3_aa: CATTSGHSTDTQYF

j_call: TRBJ1-3
v_call: TRBV15
clone_size: -
d_call: -
cdr3_nt: TGTGCCACCAGCAGAGATCTTGGGGGGGCGTCTGGAAACACCATATATTTT
cdr3_aa: CATSRDLGGASGNTIYF

j_call: TRBJ2-7
v_call: TRBV7-8
clone_size: -
d_call: -
cdr3_nt: TGTGCCAGCAGCTCCCGACGCGGGGGCGCAGGGTCCTACGAGCAGTACTTC
cdr3_aa: CASSSRRGGAGSYEQYF

j_call: TRBJ2-7
v_call: TRBV19
clone_size: -
d_call: TRBD2
cdr3_nt: TGTGCCAGTAGCCAGCTGCTCGAGCGGGAGCAGCACTTC
cdr3_aa: CASSQLLEREQHF

j_call: TRBJ2-5
v_call: TRBV28
clone_size: -
d_call: TRBD1
cdr3_nt: TGTGCCAGCAGTTTAGGGGCACAGGGGCACGAGACCCAGTACTTC
cdr3_aa: CASSLGAQGHETQYF

j_call: TRBJ2-4
v_call: TRBV19
clone_size: -
d_call: TRBD2
cdr3_nt: TGTGCCAGTAGTATTTATGGGACTAGCGGGAGGAGGGGGACCAAAAACATTCAGTACTTC
cdr3_aa: CASSIYGTSGRRGTKNIQYF

j_call: TRBJ1-2
v_call: TRBV30
clone_size: -
d_call: -
cdr3_nt: TGTGCCTGGACTATACCTGCCTATGGCTACACCTTC
cdr3_aa: CAWTIPAYGYTF

j_call: TRBJ2-3
v_call: TRBV7-2
clone_size: -
d_call: TRBD2
cdr3_nt: TGTGCCAGCAGCTTACGTGGGACTAGTCGGGGGGGAGATACGCAGTATTTT
cdr3_aa: CASSLRGTSRGGDTQYF